This passage covers 21 T cell receptor beta chains from one sample sequenced in a study of T-cell reconstitution after alpha-beta-depleted transplantation in children. Preparation of the TCRbeta library involved a method that used unique molecular identifiers. TCRdb independently ran MiXCR on the PCR reads; one entry per CDR3 protein. The sample carries 45,000 or so distinct CDR3 sequences, 40% to 60% recorded once. The specimen was peripheral blood, collected before TCRalphabeta/CD19-depleted stem cell transplant. The receptor source for this set is a boy under two years old with SCID, due to receive a stem cell transplant.

This clonotype was counted a few times. A junction boundary mismatches the germline segment, possibly from a read error. The chain carries TRBV7-9 and TRBJ2-1; TRBD2 matches 11 bases. The V gene's germline CDR1 is SEHNR and CDR2 FQNEAQ (reference sequence). The CDR3 extends over 14 amino acids. Here the CDR3 reads CASSIAGGYNEQFF. CDR3 nucleotides: TGTGCCAGCAGCATAGCGGGGGGGTATAATGAGCAGTTCTTC. The variable domain in full, completed from reference TRBV7-9 and TRBJ2-1, reads DTGVSQNPRHKITKRGQNVTFRCDPISEHNRLYWYRQTLGQGPEFLTYFQNEAQLEKSRLLSDRFSAERPKGSFSTLEIQRTEQGDSAMYLCASSIAGGYNEQFFGPGTRLTVL.

The chain combines TRBV2 with TRBJ2-3; D is uncertain. The CDR3 loop spans 12 amino acids. CDR1 SNHLY and CDR2 FYNNEI come from the germline V gene. V was cut by 7 bases and J by 3 bases, with 8 bases left in between. The CDR3 loop is CASNRQTDTQYF. The CDR3 nucleotides read TGTGCCAGCAACCGGCAGACAGATACGCAGTATTTT.

In its sample, this clonotype was seen once. This chain connects TRBV27 to TRBJ2-7, with D possibly called TRBD1 or TRBD2 (5 bases each). V was cut by 8 bases and J by 3 bases, with 17 bases left in between. CDR3 length: 14 amino acids. Germline CDR1 is MNHEY and CDR2 is SMNVEV (reference sequence). The CDR3 protein is CASGSGPANYEQYF. CDR3 DNA: TGTGCCAGCGGCTCGGGGCCTGCTAACTACGAGCAGTACTTC.

The chain joins TRBV12-3 or TRBV12-4 to TRBJ2-7, with a possible D match to TRBD1 (5 bases). The CDR3 covers 13 residues. V lost 6 bases and J 0 bases, leaving 9 bases between the germline ends. CDR3: CASRLTASYEQYF. CDR3 nucleotides: TGTGCCAGCAGGTTGACAGCCTCCTACGAGCAGTACTTC.

A few counts support this clonotype. The rearrangement links TRBV3-1 to TRBJ1-4, with D uncertain. With 2 bases removed from V and 6 bases from J, the gap between germline ends came to 13 bases. Germline values: CDR1 LGHDT, CDR2 YNNKEL (reference sequence). The CDR3 has 15 amino acids. Here the CDR3 DNA reads TGTGCCAGCAGCCAAAAGGGCAGAGCCTATGAAAAACTGTTTTTT. This sequence encodes CASSQKGRAYEKLFF.

The chain joins TRBV12-3 or TRBV12-4 to TRBJ2-7; TRBD2 agrees at 11 bases. Unmatched junction bases numbered 7, after V lost 6 bases and J lost 0 bases. The CDR3 totals 16 residues. The CDR3 coding sequence is TGTGCCAGCAGCCAAGGGACTAGCGGTATCTCCTACGAGCAGTACTTC. Translation: CASSQGTSGISYEQYF.

This chain uses TRBV2 with TRBJ1-1; D is ambiguous. The V gene lost 2 bases and the J gene lost 7 bases, with 14 bases spanning the gap. CDR1 is SNHLY and CDR2 is FYNNEI in the germline V gene. This CDR3 region has 14 residues. The CDR3 loop is CASSEIPGRYEAFF. CDR3 sequence (DNA): TGTGCCAGCAGTGAAATACCTGGCAGATATGAAGCTTTCTTT.

V is TRBV6-4 and J is TRBJ1-2; no clear D. The CDR3 runs to 13 residues. Deletions cut 3 bases from V and 7 bases from J, with 12 bases between. The germline V gene has CDR1 MRHNA and CDR2 SNTAGT. The chain's CDR3 is CASSEASGFGYTF. In DNA form, the CDR3 reads TGTGCCAGCAGTGAAGCATCGGGGTTTGGCTACACCTTC.

CDR3: CSVVGLAGVIEQYF. In DNA form, the CDR3 reads TGCAGCGTTGTGGGGCTGGCGGGTGTGATCGAGCAGTACTTC. The genes are TRBV29-1 and TRBJ2-7; D is tentatively TRBD1 or TRBD2 (5 bases each). V was clipped by 4 bases and J by 6 bases, with 19 bases between them. From germline, CDR1 is SQVTM and CDR2 ANQGSEA. The CDR3 runs to 14 residues.

The chain uses TRBV24-1 and TRBJ2-1, with a possible D match to TRBD2 (6 bases). The CDR3 is 11 amino acids. The V gene lost 12 bases and the J gene lost 12 bases, with 17 bases spanning the gap. The germline CDR1 and CDR2 sequences are KGHDR and SFDVKD. CDR3 DNA sequence: TGTGCCCCGAGGAGGGGAAATCGGCAGTTCTTC. It codes for CAPRRGNRQFF.

This clonotype has just a few counts. The rearrangement links TRBV12-3 or TRBV12-4 to TRBJ2-5; D might be TRBD1 or TRBD2, each matching 7 bases. Trimming shortened V by 4 bases and J by 7 bases, and 13 bases separated the two germline ends. CDR3 length: 13 residues. Here the CDR3 DNA reads TGTGCCAGCAGTTCCGACAGGGAGGGGACCCAGTACTTC. The encoded protein is CASSSDREGTQYF.

J is TRBJ1-2 and V is TRBV7-2, with 7 nucleotides matching TRBD1. V was clipped by 0 bases and J by 8 bases; unmatched bases: 9. Germline CDR1 reads SGHTA; CDR2 reads FQGNSA. The CDR3 sequence is 15 residues long. CDR3 protein: CASSLAPGRGRGYTF. The CDR3 nucleotides read TGTGCCAGCAGCTTAGCGCCGGGGAGGGGGCGCGGCTACACCTTC.

The chain uses TRBV15 and TRBJ2-3; tentative D call: TRBD1 (5 bases). The CDR3 is made up of 16 amino acids. V lost 4 bases and J 3 bases, leaving 17 bases between the germline ends. Germline V CDR1 and CDR2: LNHNV, YYDKDF (reference sequence). The CDR3 DNA reads as TGTGCCACCAGCATCCGGTCCAGGGTGGGAACAGATACGCAGTATTTT. Its translation: CATSIRSRVGTDTQYF.

The rearrangement joins TRBV4-2 to TRBJ2-3, with TRBD2 matching 14 bases. The CDR3 totals 18 residues. The junction had 10 bases not matched to a gene; V was cut back by 4 bases and J by 4 bases. The germline V gene has CDR1 LGHNA and CDR2 YNFKEQ. In DNA, the CDR3 is TGTGCCAGCAGCCGGGGACTAGCGGGGGTCCCCTCCGCAGATACGCAGTATTTT. It specifies CASSRGLAGVPSADTQYF.

V gene TRBV29-1 combines with J gene TRBJ2-7, with D possibly TRBD1 on 5 matching bases. The length of the CDR3 is 13 residues. CDR1 and CDR2 (germline): SQVTM, ANQGSEA. Between the trimmed V and J ends, which lost 2 bases and 2 bases, there was a span of 10 bases. The CDR3 DNA follows: TGCAGCGTTGAACAGGGTCCCCCCTACGAGCAGTACTTC. Encoded protein: CSVEQGPPYEQYF.

The genes are TRBV6-1 and TRBJ1-5; D ambiguous. Germline V gene data show CDR1 as MNHNS and CDR2 as SASEGT. The CDR3 contains 13 residues. Trimming took 6 bases from V and 7 from J, leaving 13 bases between them. The CDR3 DNA sequence: TGTGCCAGCAGGATGACATCCGTCCAGCCCCAGCATTTT. Protein: CASRMTSVQPQHF.

This clonotype was counted ten times or more. This chain uses TRBV18 with TRBJ1-2; D unclear. With 7 bases removed from V and 0 bases from J, the gap between germline ends came to 9 bases. The CDR3 loop spans 13 amino acids. In germline, CDR1 is KGHSH, CDR2 LQKENI. Written as DNA, the CDR3 is TGTGCCAGCTTTGGCAGTTCTAACTATGGCTACACCTTC. It encodes CASFGSSNYGYTF. Looking up the rest from reference TRBV18 and TRBJ1-2 gives the full variable domain: NAGVMQNPRHLVRRRGQEARLRCSPMKGHSHVYWYRQLPEEGLKFMVYLQKENIIDESGMPKERFSAEFPKEGPSILRIQQVVRGDSAAYFCASFGSSNYGYTFGSGTRLTVV.

The chain recombines TRBV7-6 with TRBJ2-6; tentative D call: TRBD2 (5 bases). This CDR3 is 17 amino acids long. Trimming took 2 bases from V and 0 from J, leaving 11 bases between them. Germline CDR1 SGHVS, CDR2 FNYEAQ. Here the CDR3 DNA reads TGTGCCAGCAGCTTATTCGGCGGAGGCTCTGGGGCCAACGTCCTGACTTTC. Amino acids: CASSLFGGGSGANVLTF. Filled out from reference TRBV7-6 and TRBJ2-6, the complete variable domain reads GAGVSQSPRYKVTKRGQDVALRCDPISGHVSLYWYRQALGQGPEFLTYFNYEAQQDKSGLPNDRFSAERPEGSISTLTIQRTEQRDSAMYRCASSLFGGGSGANVLTFGAGSRLTVL.

The chain uses TRBV10-3 and TRBJ1-6; D unclear. The CDR3 loop spans 13 amino acids. Looked up from germline, CDR1 is ENHRY and CDR2 is SYGVKD. Trimming pared 10 bases from V and 8 bases from J, leaving 15 bases between. The CDR3 reads CATEDVMDSPLHF. In nucleotides, the CDR3 is TGTGCCACGGAGGACGTCATGGATTCACCCCTCCACTTT.

This clonotype has a count of ten or more. This chain connects TRBV7-6 to TRBJ2-5; no definite D call. CDR3 size: 16 residues. Germline V lookup: CDR1 SGHVS, CDR2 FNYEAQ. The ends were cut back, 4 bases at V and 5 bases at J, with 20 bases in the middle. As DNA, the CDR3 is TGTGCCAGCAGCTCTCCTCATGGGGTTGAGGTGGAGACCCAGTACTTC. Amino acid sequence: CASSSPHGVEVETQYF.

This clonotype appeared a few times. V usage is TRBV6-5 and J usage is TRBJ1-2, with 8 bases aligning to TRBD1. Germline CDR1 is MNHEY and CDR2 is SVGAGI. V shed 2 bases, J shed 0 bases, and the junction held 5 bases outside the gene matches. CDR3 length equals 16 residues. CDR3 in DNA: TGTGCCAGCAGTTACGACAGGGGACGCTCTAACTATGGCTACACCTTC. Translated, it gives CASSYDRGRSNYGYTF.